This T cell receptor (beta chain) appears in the sequencing data of a study of CD8+ T cells in alopecia areata. Study-wide background: Treatment with tofacitinib (6 to 18 months) was followed by 6 months off drug.

CDR1 and CDR2 from the germline V gene are SGHRS and YFSETQ. This CDR3 region has 17 residues. Trimming left V 3 bases short and J 2 bases short, with 21 bases between. RNA was extracted and reverse transcribed into cDNA as the sequencing template. Method: immunoSEQ multiplex PCR; TCRdb's copy keeps in-frame clones and lacks some. The repertoire consists of 80,000 or so clones, with around 61% occurring once and the leading ten covering about a quarter. Treatment denoted: oral pan-JAK inhibitor, 5-10 mg twice daily. Researchers took lesional scalp punch biopsies and peripheral blood from people who were alopecia areata patients. Sorted out of PBMCs were CD4+ T cells and CD8+ T cells.

This TCR came from a human donor with alopecia areata. The V call is TRBV5-1, the J call TRBJ2-7, with D perhaps matching TRBD1 (6 bases). The sample in question was CD8+ T cells sorted from blood, obtained at week 24, from a patient treated with tofacitinib. In DNA form, the CDR3 reads TGCGCCAGCAGCTCGCCCCTGGACAGTCCTTCTACCTACGAGCAGTACTTC. Protein sequence: CASSSPLDSPSTYEQYF. The full variable domain, rest sourced from reference TRBV5-1 and TRBJ2-7, is KAGVTQTPRYLIKTRGQQVTLSCSPISGHRSVSWYQQTPGQGLQFLFEYFSETQRNKGNFPGRFSGRQFSNSRSEMNVSTLELGDSALYLCASSSPLDSPSTYEQYFGPGTRLTVT.